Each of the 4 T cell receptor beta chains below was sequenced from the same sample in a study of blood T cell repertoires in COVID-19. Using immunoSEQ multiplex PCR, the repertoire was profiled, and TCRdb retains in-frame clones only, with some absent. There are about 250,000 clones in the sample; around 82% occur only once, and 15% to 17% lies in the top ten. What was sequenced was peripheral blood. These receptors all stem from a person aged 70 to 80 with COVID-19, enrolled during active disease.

CDR3 protein: CASSGTGGTYGYTF. CDR3 DNA sequence: TGTGCCAGTAGCGGGACAGGGGGAACATATGGCTACACCTTC. V gene TRBV19 combines with J gene TRBJ1-2, with 11 bases that match TRBD1. The CDR3 totals 14 residues. J was trimmed by 5 bases and V by 6 bases; bases with no gene match: 5. Germline V gene sequence: CDR1 LNHDA, CDR2 SQIVND (reference sequence). Complete variable domain (other parts from reference TRBV19 and TRBJ1-2): DGGITQSPKYLFRKEGQNVTLSCEQNLNHDAMYWYRQDPGQGLRLIYYSQIVNDFQKGDIAEGYSVSREKKESFPLTVTSAQKNPTAFYLCASSGTGGTYGYTFGSGTRLTVV.

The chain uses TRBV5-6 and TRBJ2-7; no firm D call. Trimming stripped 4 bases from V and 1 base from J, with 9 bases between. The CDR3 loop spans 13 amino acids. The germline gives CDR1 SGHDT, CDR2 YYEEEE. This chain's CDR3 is CASSPGLSYEQYF. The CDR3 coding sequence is TGTGCCAGCAGCCCGGGTCTTTCCTACGAGCAGTACTTC. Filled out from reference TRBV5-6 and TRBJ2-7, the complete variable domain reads DAGVTQSPTHLIKTRGQQVTLRCSPKSGHDTVSWYQQALGQGPQFIFQYYEEEERQRGNFPDRFSGHQFPNYSSELNVNALLLGDSALYLCASSPGLSYEQYFGPGTRLTVT.

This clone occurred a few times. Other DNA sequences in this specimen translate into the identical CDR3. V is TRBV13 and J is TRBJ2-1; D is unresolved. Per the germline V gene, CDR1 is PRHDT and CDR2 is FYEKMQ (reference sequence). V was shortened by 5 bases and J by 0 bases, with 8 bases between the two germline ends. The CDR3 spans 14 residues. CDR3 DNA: TGTGCCAGCAGCCTCCTTAGCTCCTACAATGAGCAGTTCTTC. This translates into CASSLLSSYNEQFF.

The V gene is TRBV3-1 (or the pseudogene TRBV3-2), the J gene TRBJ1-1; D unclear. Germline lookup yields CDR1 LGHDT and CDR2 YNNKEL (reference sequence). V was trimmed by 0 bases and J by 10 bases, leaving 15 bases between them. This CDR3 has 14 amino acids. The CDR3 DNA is TGTGCCAGCAGCCAAGAGTCTCCGAACGTGAGAGCTTTCTTT. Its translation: CASSQESPNVRAFF.